The source of this T cell receptor beta chain is a study of blood T cells in healthy people across ages. The CDR3 consists of 14 residues. The germline CDR1 and CDR2 sequences are LGHNA and YNFKEQ. V shed 0 bases and J 6 bases; nucleotides not matched to a gene: 5. All donors came from Russia, were Caucasian and healthy, and spanned ages roughly 6 to 95. The authors isolated at least 6 million PBMCs per sample. Primers used in a second PCR of about 6 to 11 cycles were a sample-barcoded 5' primer and a J-beta primer mix. Carrying 12 random nucleotides, a template-switch adaptor labeled each individual cDNA molecule. TCRdb re-derived calls from the 5' RACE reads in MiXCR, one entry per CDR3 protein. The sample has under 2,000,000 distinct CDR3 sequences, just under 50% seen once; the top ten hold about 2.1%.

The J gene is TRBJ2-7, the V gene TRBV4-2, with 7 bases identical to TRBD1. This receptor was taken from a woman aged 40-49 years in good health. Sequenced sample: blood. For the CDR3, the DNA is TGTGCCAGCAGCCAAGATCCCAGGGGGAGCGAGCAGTACTTC. Translated, it gives CASSQDPRGSEQYF.